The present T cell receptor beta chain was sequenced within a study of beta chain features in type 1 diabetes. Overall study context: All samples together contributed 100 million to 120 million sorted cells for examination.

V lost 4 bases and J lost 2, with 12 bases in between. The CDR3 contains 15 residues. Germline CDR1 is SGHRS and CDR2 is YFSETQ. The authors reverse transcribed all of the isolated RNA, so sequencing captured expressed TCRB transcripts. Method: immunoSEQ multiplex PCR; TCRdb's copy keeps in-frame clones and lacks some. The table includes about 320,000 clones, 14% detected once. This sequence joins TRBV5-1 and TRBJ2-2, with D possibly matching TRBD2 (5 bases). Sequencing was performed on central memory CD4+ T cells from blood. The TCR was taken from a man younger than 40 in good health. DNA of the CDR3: TGCGCCAGCAGCATCGGCGGACTCAACACCGGGGAGCTGTTTTTT. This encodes CASSIGGLNTGELFF. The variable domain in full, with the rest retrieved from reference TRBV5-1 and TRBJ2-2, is KAGVTQTPRYLIKTRGQQVTLSCSPISGHRSVSWYQQTPGQGLQFLFEYFSETQRNKGNFPGRFSGRQFSNSRSEMNVSTLELGDSALYLCASSIGGLNTGELFFGEGSRLTVL.